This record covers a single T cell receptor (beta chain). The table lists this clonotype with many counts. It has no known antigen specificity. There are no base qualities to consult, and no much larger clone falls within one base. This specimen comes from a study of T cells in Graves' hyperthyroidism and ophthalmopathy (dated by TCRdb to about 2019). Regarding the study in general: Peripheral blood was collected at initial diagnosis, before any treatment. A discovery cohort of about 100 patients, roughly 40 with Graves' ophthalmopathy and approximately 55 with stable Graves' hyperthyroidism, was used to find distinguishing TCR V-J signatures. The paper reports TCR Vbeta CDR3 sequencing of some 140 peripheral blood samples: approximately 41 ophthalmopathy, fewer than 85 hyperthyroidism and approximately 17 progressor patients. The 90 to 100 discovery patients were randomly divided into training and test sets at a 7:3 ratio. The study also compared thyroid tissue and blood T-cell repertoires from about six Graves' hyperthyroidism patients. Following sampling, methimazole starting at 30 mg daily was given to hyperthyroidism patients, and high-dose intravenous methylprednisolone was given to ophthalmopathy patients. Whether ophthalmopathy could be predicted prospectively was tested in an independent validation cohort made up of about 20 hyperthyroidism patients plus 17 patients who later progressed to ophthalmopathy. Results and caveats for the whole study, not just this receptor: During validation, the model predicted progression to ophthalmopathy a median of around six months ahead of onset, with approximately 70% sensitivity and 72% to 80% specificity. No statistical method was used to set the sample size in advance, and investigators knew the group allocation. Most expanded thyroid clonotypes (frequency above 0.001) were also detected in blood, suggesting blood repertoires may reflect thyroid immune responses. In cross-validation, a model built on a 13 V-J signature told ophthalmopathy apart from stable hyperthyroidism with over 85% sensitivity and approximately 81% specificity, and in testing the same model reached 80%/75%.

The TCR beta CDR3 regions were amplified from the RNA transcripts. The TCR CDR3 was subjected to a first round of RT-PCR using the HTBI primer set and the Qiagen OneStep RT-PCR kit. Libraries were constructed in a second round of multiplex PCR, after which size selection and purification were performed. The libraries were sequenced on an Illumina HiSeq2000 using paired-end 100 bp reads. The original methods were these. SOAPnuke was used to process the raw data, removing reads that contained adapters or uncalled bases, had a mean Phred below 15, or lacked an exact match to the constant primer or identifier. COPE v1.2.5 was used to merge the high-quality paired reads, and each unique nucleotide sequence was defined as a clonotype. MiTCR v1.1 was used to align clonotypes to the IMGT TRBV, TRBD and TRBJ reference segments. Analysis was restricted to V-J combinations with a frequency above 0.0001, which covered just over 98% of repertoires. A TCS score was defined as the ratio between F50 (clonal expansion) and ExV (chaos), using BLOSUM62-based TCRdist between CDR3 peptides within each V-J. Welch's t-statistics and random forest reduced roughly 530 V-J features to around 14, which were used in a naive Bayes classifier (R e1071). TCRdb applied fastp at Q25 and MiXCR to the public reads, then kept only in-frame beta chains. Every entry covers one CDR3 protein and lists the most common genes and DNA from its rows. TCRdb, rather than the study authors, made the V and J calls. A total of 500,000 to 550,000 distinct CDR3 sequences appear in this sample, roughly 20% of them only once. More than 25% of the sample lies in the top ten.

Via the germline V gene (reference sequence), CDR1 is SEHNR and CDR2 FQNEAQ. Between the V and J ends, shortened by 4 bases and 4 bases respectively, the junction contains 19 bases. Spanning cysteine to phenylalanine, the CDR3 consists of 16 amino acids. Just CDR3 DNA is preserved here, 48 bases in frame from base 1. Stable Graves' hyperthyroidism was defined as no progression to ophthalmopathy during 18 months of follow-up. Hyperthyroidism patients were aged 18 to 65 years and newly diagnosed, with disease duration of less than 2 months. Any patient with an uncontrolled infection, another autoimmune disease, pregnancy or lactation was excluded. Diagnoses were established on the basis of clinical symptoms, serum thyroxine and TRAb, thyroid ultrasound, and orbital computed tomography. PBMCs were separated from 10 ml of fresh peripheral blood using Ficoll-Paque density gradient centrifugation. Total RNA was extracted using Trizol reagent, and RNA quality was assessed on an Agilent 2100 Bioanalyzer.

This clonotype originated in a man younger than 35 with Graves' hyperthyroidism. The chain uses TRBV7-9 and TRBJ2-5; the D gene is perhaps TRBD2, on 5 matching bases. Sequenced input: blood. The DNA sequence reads TGTGCCAGCAGCTCCCCGGTCGGGCCACGGGGAGAGACCCAGTACTTC. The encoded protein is CASSSPVGPRGETQYF.